Detailed here is one TCR beta chain. Its specificity is unknown. The entry originates in a study of shared clonotypes between healthy human individuals. Whole-study context: The cohort had a couple of women and a few men, ages 18 to 49. The study, taken as a whole, reports: Clonotypes which were not shared had lower generation probabilities than clonotypes that all four donors shared. Richness estimates generally favored naive over memory subsets.

The germline gives CDR1 ENHRY, CDR2 SYGVKD. This CDR3 comprises 14 residues. The junction had 1 base not matched to a gene; V was cut back by 0 bases and J by 5 bases. CD45RO-negative CD8 cells positively selected for CCR7 made up the naive population, which excluded terminally differentiated effector memory CD45RA+ cells. Assay used: immunoSEQ multiplex PCR; TCRdb lists only in-frame clones, some missing. The table includes around 2.1 million clones, around 93% detected once. V and J are TRBV10-3 and TRBJ2-5, with 9 nucleotides matching TRBD2. Input material: naive CD8+ T cells from PBMCs. The clonotype comes from a man aged 18 to 30 in good health. Some clones in this sample may be carry-over from other donors' samples. CDR3 sequence reads: CAISESAGGETQYF. CDR3 DNA: TGTGCCATCAGTGAGTCAGCGGGGGGCGAGACCCAGTACTTC.